Below, 5 T cell receptor beta chains from the same sample are listed, as sequenced in a study of early T cells in non-severe SARS-CoV-2 infection. Via MiXCR, TCRdb re-called the 5' RACE reads, giving one row per CDR3 protein. The sample includes approximately 83,000 distinct CDR3 sequences, about 14% of them seen just once. The sample was whole blood. These receptors were collected from an adult who was a healthcare worker with PCR-confirmed SARS-CoV-2 infection or an uninfected control (not recorded which).

In DNA, the CDR3 is TGTGCCAGCAGTTTTGTACCTGTCAATCAGCCCCAGCATTTT. This codes for CASSFVPVNQPQHF. V and J are TRBV28 and TRBJ1-5, with D hard to call. Germline V lookup: CDR1 MDHEN, CDR2 SYDVKM. The V end was cut by 3 bases, the J end by 3 bases, with 9 bases between. This CDR3 spans 14 amino acids.

This clonotype has a count of ten or more. This chain joins TRBV7-9 and TRBJ2-7; D unresolved. The CDR3 contains 15 residues. CDR1 is SEHNR, CDR2 FQNEAQ, per germline (reference sequence). V dropped 5 bases and J dropped 3 bases, with 17 bases sitting between them. In DNA form, the CDR3 reads TGTGCCAGCAGCCGGGTCCCTAATAACCACTACGAGCAGTACTTC. It encodes CASSRVPNNHYEQYF. The variable domain in full, with the rest retrieved from reference TRBV7-9 and TRBJ2-7, is DTGVSQNPRHKITKRGQNVTFRCDPISEHNRLYWYRQTLGQGPEFLTYFQNEAQLEKSRLLSDRFSAERPKGSFSTLEIQRTEQGDSAMYLCASSRVPNNHYEQYFGPGTRLTVT.

The genes are TRBV9 and TRBJ2-3; 11 bases align to TRBD1. Unmatched junction bases numbered 4, after V lost 7 bases and J lost 3 bases. The length of the CDR3 is 14 residues. Germline CDR1 and CDR2: SGDLS and YYNGEE. In DNA form, the CDR3 reads TGTGCCAGCGCCGGGACAGGGGGAACAGATACGCAGTATTTT. Amino acid sequence: CASAGTGGTDTQYF.

This clonotype was counted ten times or more. In nucleotides, the CDR3 is TGCGCCAGCAGCTTGGAGGCAGGGGGCAGAATAGGAGGCTACACCTTC. Translation: CASSLEAGGRIGGYTF. This chain uses TRBV5-1 with TRBJ1-2; 8 nucleotides line up with TRBD1. The germline gives CDR1 SGHRS, CDR2 YFSETQ. The CDR3 is 16 amino acids. V shed 0 bases and J 8 bases; nucleotides not matched to a gene: 12.

The genes are TRBV11-3 and TRBJ2-7; D remains unclear. The V end lost 5 bases, the J end lost 2 bases, and 13 bases lay between the germline ends. Germline V gene lookup returns CDR1 SGHNT and CDR2 YENEEA. The length of the CDR3 is 14 residues. The DNA of the CDR3 is TGTGCCAGCAGCCCTAGGAGTGTCACCTACGAGCAGTACTTC. Encoded protein: CASSPRSVTYEQYF.